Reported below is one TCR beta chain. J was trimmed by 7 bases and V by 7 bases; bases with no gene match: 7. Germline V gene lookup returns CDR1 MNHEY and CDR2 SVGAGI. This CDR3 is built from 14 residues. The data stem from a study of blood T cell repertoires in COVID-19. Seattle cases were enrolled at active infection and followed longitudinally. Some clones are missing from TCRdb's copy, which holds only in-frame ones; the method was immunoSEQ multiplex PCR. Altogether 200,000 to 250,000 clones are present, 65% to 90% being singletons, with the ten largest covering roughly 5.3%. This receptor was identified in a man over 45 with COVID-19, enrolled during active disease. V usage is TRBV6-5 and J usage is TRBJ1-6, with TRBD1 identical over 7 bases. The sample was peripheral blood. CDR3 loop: CASNIPGQNSPLHF. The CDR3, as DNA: TGTGCCAGCAATATACCGGGACAGAATTCACCCCTCCACTTT.